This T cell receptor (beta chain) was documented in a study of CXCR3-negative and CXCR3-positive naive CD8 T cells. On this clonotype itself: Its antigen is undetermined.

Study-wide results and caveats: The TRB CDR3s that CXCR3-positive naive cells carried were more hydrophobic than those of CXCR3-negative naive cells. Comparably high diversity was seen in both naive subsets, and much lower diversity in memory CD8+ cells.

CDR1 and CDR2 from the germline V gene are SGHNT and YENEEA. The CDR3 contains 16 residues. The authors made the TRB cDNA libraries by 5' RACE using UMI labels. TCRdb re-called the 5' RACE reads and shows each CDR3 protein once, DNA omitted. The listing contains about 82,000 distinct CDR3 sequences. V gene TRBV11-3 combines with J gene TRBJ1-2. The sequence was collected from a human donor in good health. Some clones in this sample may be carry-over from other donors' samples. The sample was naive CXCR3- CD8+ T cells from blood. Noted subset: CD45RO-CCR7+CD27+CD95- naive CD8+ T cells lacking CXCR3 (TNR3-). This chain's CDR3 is CASSSETFIANYGYTF.